The rows below give T cell receptor beta chains drawn from one sample of a study of blood T cell repertoires in COVID-19. Method: immunoSEQ multiplex PCR; TCRdb's copy keeps in-frame clones and lacks some. Of fewer than 250,000 clones detected, around 80% appear once; the ten largest clones hold over 9.5%. Sequenced: peripheral blood. These receptors were obtained from a woman between 35 and 50 years old with acute or convalescent COVID-19. CDR3s leave out the opening cysteine and the closing phenylalanine or tryptophan. The D gene is left open where the match is weak.

TRBV15 14 TRBD1 ATRDPGQDFTGELF
TRBV3-1/TRBV3-2 15 NA ASSQAAAEKSTGELF
TRBV11-3 14 TRBD1 ASVSSEGAGNSPLH
TRBV2 13 TRBD2 ASSGYLSGNNEQF
TRBV27 13 TRBD1 ASSTRQGLNEKLF
TRBV19 12 NA ASSIETEYYGYT
TRBV30 14 TRBD1 AWSAGQGGGHQPQH
TRBV5-5 14 NA ASSLTGSSPNYGYT
TRBV5-1 15 TRBD2 ASSTLTSGGAYNEQF
TRBV25-1 16 NA ASSELGGATFSGNTIY
TRBV5-5 13 TRBD1 ASSTTGTGYQPQH
TRBV11-2 12 NA ASSLDRNSYGYT
TRBV14 12 NA ASREGEDQETQY
TRBV11-1 14 NA ASSLRTARTQETQY
TRBV15 15 TRBD1 ATSPRTGSIYTGELF
TRBV2 13 TRBD2 ASRIGTSGIYEQF
TRBV5-1 13 TRBD1 ASSQRTGGFDGYT
TRBV6-1 10 NA ASSEEGDGYT
TRBV5-1 13 NA ASSLPRGSYNEQF
TRBV4-1 13 TRBD1 ASSQDEGARNTIY
TRBV9 17 TRBD2 ASSVGILAGGPNTGELF
TRBV7-3 13 NA ASSGALGSYNEQF
TRBV27 12 NA ASNEERTGDTQY
TRBV5-4 11 TRBD1 ASSLSRDSEQF
TRBV6-2/TRBV6-3 12 TRBD2 ASSGLADYNEQF
TRBV29-1 10 NA SATDLRYGYT
TRBV6-1 10 NA ASSDPRQPQH
TRBV7-2 13 TRBD2 ASSLGLAGVEELF
TRBV27 11 NA ASSFGGRNEQY
TRBV5-6 12 NA ASSDDRSANEQF
TRBV2 14 NA ASRDLGSGDTGELF
TRBV12-5 10 NA ASGLVHQPQH
TRBV7-2 14 NA ASSLEGRGSGQPQH
TRBV5-4 11 NA ASSFYEFGEQY
TRBV27 12 NA ASSFSGAGTEAF
TRBV6-5 13 NA AIRTASPNTGELF
TRBV2 13 NA ASSETPRSQETQY
TRBV3-1/TRBV3-2 14 NA ASSHWPRASTGELF
TRBV5-1 13 NA ASSLEFGQNTEAF
TRBV5-4 14 TRBD1 ASSLGGDRAKETQY
TRBV5-1 13 NA ASSRDSRGVEKLF
TRBV14 13 TRBD1 ASRGTGTGFSEQY
TRBV24-1 15 TRBD1 ATSDNKQGAGTGELF
TRBV9 10 NA ASSLRSDTQY
TRBV21-1 14 NA ASSQRTGEDNQPQH
TRBV7-2 12 NA ASSRSRQLYGYT
TRBV28 13 NA ASSLSDSYYNEQF
TRBV27 16 TRBD1 ASSPGQGISRGFDGYT
TRBV4-2 15 NA ASSQDRGNSYNSPLH
TRBV27 13 NA ASSVTGAGTDTQY
TRBV5-1 14 NA ASSALPGQRTDTQY
TRBV19 12 TRBD1 ASSIGQGNYGYT
TRBV10-3 13 TRBD2 AIEAAGSGPDTQY
TRBV5-6 10 NA ASSFPGNLYT
TRBV2 13 NA ASTRKRQFTDTQY
TRBV30 12 TRBD1 AWSVQGVREKLF
TRBV15 14 NA ATSSLDSFPYNEQF
TRBV27 11 NA ASSADSSGGYT
TRBV11-3 11 TRBD2 ASSLSGSYEQY
TRBV2 13 NA ASSEDMGARGGYT